This TCR beta chain was recorded in a study of blood T cell repertoires in COVID-19. The assay was immunoSEQ multiplex PCR, and TCRdb's table has in-frame clones only and misses some. This table has about 130,000 clones, around 80% appearing once. Unmatched junction bases numbered 8, after V lost 4 bases and J lost 3 bases. CDR1 MNHNS and CDR2 SASEGT come from the germline V gene. This CDR3 contains 18 residues. This clonotype was sampled from a man in his forties or fifties with active or convalescent COVID-19. The sample comprised peripheral blood. V gene TRBV6-1 combines with J gene TRBJ2-6, with 11 nucleotides matching TRBD1. The DNA for the CDR3 is TGTGCCAGCAGTGGCCGGGACAGGGGGGTCTTTGGGGCCAACGTCCTGACTTTC. Residues: CASSGRDRGVFGANVLTF.